The 25 T cell receptor beta chains given below trace back to one sample, sequenced in a study of T cells after yellow fever vaccination. Using its own MiXCR run on the 5' RACE reads, TCRdb lists one record per CDR3 protein. This table has around 590,000 distinct CDR3 sequences, about 12% appearing once. This specimen was PBMCs, taken on the day of the yellow fever booster vaccination. The receptor source for this set is a young man who received the YFV17D yellow fever vaccine.

The V gene is TRBV5-1, the J gene TRBJ1-3, with a weak D call TRBD1 (5 bases). This CDR3 is 15 amino acids long. Looked up from germline, CDR1 is SGHRS and CDR2 is YFSETQ. V lost 3 bases, J lost 4 bases, and 14 bases lay in between. CDR3 protein: CASSSGGQRGNTIYF. For the CDR3, the DNA is TGCGCCAGCAGCTCGGGGGGTCAGAGAGGAAACACCATATATTTT. The complete variable domain, with remaining parts taken from reference TRBV5-1 and TRBJ1-3, reads KAGVTQTPRYLIKTRGQQVTLSCSPISGHRSVSWYQQTPGQGLQFLFEYFSETQRNKGNFPGRFSGRQFSNSRSEMNVSTLELGDSALYLCASSSGGQRGNTIYFGEGSWLTVV.

The chain has TRBV9 and TRBJ1-3; D gene unclear. Germline-derived CDR1 and CDR2 are SGDLS and YYNGEE. The ends were cut back, 3 bases at V and 4 bases at J, with 11 bases in the middle. This CDR3 has 14 amino acids. CDR3 sequence: CASSAHNRGNTIYF. The CDR3 nucleotides are TGTGCCAGCAGCGCACATAACAGAGGAAACACCATATATTTT.

V gene TRBV12-3 or TRBV12-4 combines with J gene TRBJ1-2, with D maybe TRBD1 (5 bases). The CDR3 is 14 residues long. V was shortened by 0 bases and J by 7 bases, with 12 bases between the two germline ends. The DNA for the CDR3 is TGTGCCAGCAGTTTAGCTAGCGGGGGTTTTGGCTACACCTTC. Protein sequence: CASSLASGGFGYTF.

This clonotype was detected only a few times. The CDR3 region is CASRPLAGNQPQHF. In DNA form, the CDR3 reads TGTGCCAGCAGGCCCCTAGCGGGCAATCAGCCCCAGCATTTT. The V gene is TRBV6-1, the J gene TRBJ1-5; D remains ambiguous. Per the germline V gene, CDR1 is MNHNS and CDR2 is SASEGT. The CDR3 is made up of 14 amino acids. V lost 6 bases, J lost 2 bases, and 11 bases lay in between.

This chain joins TRBV10-3 and TRBJ2-3; D tentatively reads TRBD1 or TRBD2 (5 bases each). V lost 4 bases, J lost 5 bases, and 13 bases lay in between. There are 14 residues in the CDR3. CDR1 and CDR2 from the germline V gene are ENHRY and SYGVKD. Here the CDR3 reads CAISGGRGEDTQYF. The DNA of the CDR3 is TGTGCCATCAGTGGGGGACGGGGAGAAGATACGCAGTATTTT.

The DNA of the CDR3 is TGTGCCAGCAGCTCGGCGGCCGGGGGTCGAAGTACCGGGGAGCTGTTTTTT. It specifies CASSSAAGGRSTGELFF. V is TRBV5-8 and J is TRBJ2-2; D may be TRBD2 (6 bases). The germline V and J ends were trimmed by 3 bases and 5 bases, with 20 bases remaining between them. This CDR3 is built from 17 residues. Germline CDR1 and CDR2: SGHTS and YDEGEE.

This clonotype was detected only a few times. This chain links TRBV5-1 with TRBJ2-1; 9 bases map to TRBD2. V shed 3 bases, J shed 0 bases, and the junction held 13 bases outside the gene matches. Germline CDR1 and CDR2: SGHRS and YFSETQ. The CDR3 consists of 19 residues. The CDR3 region is CASSSVRTSAGSSYNEQFF. The CDR3 nucleotides read TGCGCCAGCAGCTCCGTCCGGACTAGCGCGGGGAGCTCCTACAATGAGCAGTTCTTC.

In its sample, this clonotype was seen a few times. This chain joins TRBV7-2 and TRBJ2-1; 11 nucleotides align to TRBD2. V lost 3 bases and J lost 5; bases outside the gene matches: 9. Germline V gene lookup returns CDR1 SGHTA and CDR2 FQGNSA. The CDR3 runs 17 residues. CDR3 sequence: CASSLIAGGVSHNEQFF. The CDR3, as DNA: TGTGCCAGCAGCTTGATAGCGGGAGGGGTTAGCCACAATGAGCAGTTCTTC. The whole variable domain, filled in from reference TRBV7-2 and TRBJ2-1, reads GAGVSQSPSNKVTEKGKDVELRCDPISGHTALYWYRQSLGQGLEFLIYFQGNSAPDKSGLPSDRFSAERTGGSVSTLTIQRTQQEDSAVYLCASSLIAGGVSHNEQFFGPGTRLTVL.

This sequence joins TRBV6-1 and TRBJ2-7; D possibly corresponds to TRBD1 (6 bases). V lost 6 bases and J 0 bases, leaving 15 bases between the germline ends. CDR1 and CDR2 (germline): MNHNS, SASEGT. The CDR3 loop spans 15 amino acids. Written as DNA, the CDR3 is TGTGCCAGCAGAACGGACAGCCGCTCCTCCTACGAGCAGTACTTC. It is translated as CASRTDSRSSYEQYF.

This chain uses TRBV11-2 with TRBJ2-5; 9 bases align to TRBD1. Germline V CDR1 and CDR2: SGHAT, FQNNGV. Trimming at V came to 7 bases and at J to 4 bases, leaving 10 bases not matched to a gene. The CDR3 contains 15 residues. The CDR3 sequence is CASIRWTGESETQYF. The DNA of the CDR3 is TGTGCCAGCATCCGTTGGACAGGGGAATCAGAGACCCAGTACTTC.

This clonotype was counted a few times. This chain links TRBV5-1 with TRBJ2-3, with a weak D call TRBD2 (5 bases). CDR3 length: 16 residues. Per the germline V gene, CDR1 is SGHRS and CDR2 is YFSETQ. Trimming cost V 4 bases and J 3 bases, with 18 bases left between them. DNA for the CDR3: TGCGCCAGCAGCCGGACTGGCGGACTGGCGACAGATACGCAGTATTTT. Translation: CASSRTGGLATDTQYF.

This clonotype was picked up many times. This chain connects TRBV24-1 to TRBJ2-1, with a weak D call TRBD2 (6 bases). Trimming removed 3 bases from V and 8 bases from J, with 22 bases in between. The CDR3 contains 17 residues. Germline CDR1 is KGHDR and CDR2 is SFDVKD. The DNA of the CDR3 is TGTGCCACCAGTGATCCCATGGGACTGGCGCCTAGCGATGAGCAGTTCTTC. The encoded protein is CATSDPMGLAPSDEQFF.

This clonotype was detected only a few times. The chain is built from TRBV7-9 and TRBJ1-2; TRBD1 matches 9 bases. The CDR3 covers 13 residues. V trimming: 5 bases; J trimming: 7 bases; junction bases outside the gene matches: 5. From germline, CDR1 is SEHNR and CDR2 FQNEAQ (reference sequence). CDR3 sequence (DNA): TGTGCCAGCAGCAGCTGGGACAGGGTTGGCTACACCTTC. Translating it yields CASSSWDRVGYTF.

The chain joins TRBV10-3 to TRBJ1-1, with TRBD1 as a possible D gene (6 bases). Deletions cut 10 bases from V and 2 bases from J, with 17 bases between. Looked up from germline, CDR1 is ENHRY and CDR2 is SYGVKD. The CDR3 runs to 14 residues. CDR3 bases: TGTGCCACGTCCCCGGACAGCGATAACACTGAAGCTTTCTTT. Its protein product is CATSPDSDNTEAFF.

The chain combines TRBV7-8 with TRBJ2-5; D may correspond to TRBD1 or TRBD2 (6 bases each). The CDR3 spans 15 residues. Germline CDR1 SGHVS, CDR2 FQNEAQ. Between the trimmed V and J ends, which lost 6 bases and 3 bases, there was a span of 17 bases. The CDR3 DNA reads TGTGCCAGCAGGGCACAGGGTGGGAGGAAAGAGACCCAGTACTTC. Its translation: CASRAQGGRKETQYF.

This rearrangement joins TRBV15 to TRBJ1-1; 8 bases match TRBD1. The CDR3 is 14 amino acids. Germline-derived CDR1 and CDR2 are LNHNV and YYDKDF (reference sequence). After removal of 2 bases from V and 1 base from J, the junction contained 0 bases not matched to a gene. CDR3 coding DNA: TGTGCCACCAGCAGAACAGGGGGGAACACTGAAGCTTTCTTT. It encodes CATSRTGGNTEAFF.

There are many counts of this clonotype. V and J are TRBV20-1 and TRBJ2-1; 10 nucleotides match TRBD2. From germline, CDR1 is DFQATT and CDR2 SNEGSKA (reference sequence). This CDR3 is 14 amino acids long. V lost 3 bases and J lost 8; bases outside the gene matches: 7. The CDR3 nucleotides are TGCAGTGCTAGTGGTCTAGCGGGAGACTATGAGCAGTTCTTC. It is translated as CSASGLAGDYEQFF.

In its sample, this clonotype was seen a few times. This chain links TRBV7-8 with TRBJ2-7; D may be TRBD1 (6 bases). With 5 bases removed from V and 3 bases from J, the gap between germline ends came to 17 bases. Germline V CDR1 and CDR2: SGHVS, FQNEAQ. The CDR3 runs to 15 residues. The CDR3 nucleotides read TGTGCCAGCAGCGCACAGGGTCGGACTCACTACGAGCAGTACTTC. Translated, it gives CASSAQGRTHYEQYF.

J is TRBJ2-1 and V is TRBV11-2; 12 nucleotides line up with TRBD2. From germline, CDR1 is SGHAT and CDR2 FQNNGV. The junction had 21 bases not matched to a gene; V was cut back by 5 bases and J by 7 bases. This CDR3 spans 20 amino acids. In nucleotides, the CDR3 is TGTGCCAGCAGCCGAGGACTAGCGGGATCCACAAGGGCCGTTTTAAATGAGCAGTTCTTC. This codes for CASSRGLAGSTRAVLNEQFF.

The V call is TRBV12-3 or TRBV12-4, the J call TRBJ2-5; 7 bases are a match to TRBD2. J lost 1 base, V lost 2 bases, and 1 base had no gene match. This CDR3 is built from 14 residues. CDR3 sequence: CASSLLAAQETQYF. CDR3 sequence (DNA): TGTGCCAGCAGTTTACTAGCGGCCCAAGAGACCCAGTACTTC.

V and J are TRBV10-2 and TRBJ2-7; D possibly corresponds to TRBD1 (5 bases). The CDR3 extends over 12 amino acids. The V end was cut by 8 bases, the J end by 4 bases, with 12 bases between. CDR1 and CDR2 (germline): WSHSY, SAAADI. The CDR3 DNA reads as TGCGCCAGCGGCCAGGGTCGGTACGAGCAGTACTTC. Translated, it gives CASGQGRYEQYF.

This clonotype occurred many times. The chain uses TRBV5-4 and TRBJ1-1; D gene uncertain. CDR1 and CDR2 from the germline V gene are SGHNT and YYREEE (reference sequence). Trimming stripped 0 bases from V and 1 base from J, with 7 bases between. This CDR3 contains 14 residues. The CDR3 spells CASSLARANTEAFF. As DNA, the CDR3 is TGTGCCAGCAGCTTGGCTAGGGCGAACACTGAAGCTTTCTTT.

This clonotype was observed a handful of times. V is TRBV28 and J is TRBJ2-2; the match to TRBD1 covers 8 bases. CDR1 and CDR2 (germline): MDHEN, SYDVKM. The CDR3 consists of 17 residues. As DNA, the CDR3 is TGTGCTACGACGGGTCAGATTTCCAGGGGGCAGGACGGGGAGCTGTTTTTT. This sequence encodes CATTGQISRGQDGELFF.

This chain's CDR3 is CASSFSTGNNEKLFF. In DNA, the CDR3 is TGTGCCAGCAGCTTCTCCACAGGGAATAATGAAAAACTGTTTTTT. V is TRBV5-8 and J is TRBJ1-4; D is perhaps TRBD1 (6 bases). The germline V gene encodes CDR1 SGHTS and CDR2 YDEGEE. V was clipped by 2 bases and J by 4 bases, with 12 bases between them. The CDR3 consists of 15 residues.

The chain recombines TRBV7-2 with TRBJ2-7; D call uncertain. Germline CDR1 SGHTA, CDR2 FQGNSA. CDR3 length: 12 amino acids. V dropped 2 bases and J dropped 6 bases, with 8 bases sitting between them. The CDR3 loop reads CASSLRLGEQYF. CDR3 DNA sequence: TGTGCCAGCAGCTTAAGGCTGGGCGAGCAGTACTTC.